These 25 T cell receptor beta chains originate from one sample sequenced in a study of glioma-infiltrating T cells after dendritic cell vaccination (dated by TCRdb to 2016 to 2018). The sample's time point label is to be understood as: after dendritic cell vaccination, including at tumor progression/relapse. The library was prepared using the immunoSEQ multiplex PCR assay. Held by TCRdb, this immuneACCESS table contains in-frame sequences only and omits some clones. Under half of the omission traces to an unresolved V gene where checked; the cause of the rest is unknown. The sample table records about 50,000 clones; around 85% of these occur just once. Of the sample, around 8.5% falls within the top ten clones. The material sequenced was blood, taken after dendritic cell vaccination. These receptors all stem from a human donor with glioblastoma.

The rearrangement uses TRBV4-2 and TRBJ2-3; D is undetermined. Deletions cut 1 base from V and 8 bases from J, with 16 bases between. Germline CDR1 is LGHNA and CDR2 is YNFKEQ. The length of the CDR3 is 15 residues. CDR3 bases: TGTGCCAGCAGCCAAGCCCACCGCGATACCTCTACGCAGTATTTT. Translated: CASSQAHRDTSTQYF.

V is TRBV25-1 and J is TRBJ2-1, with 9 bases aligning to TRBD1. Losses at the gene ends were 4 bases for V and 2 bases for J; bases not matched to a gene: 6. The CDR3 is 16 residues long. Germline V gene data show CDR1 as MGHDK and CDR2 as SYGVNS. CDR3 nucleotides: TGTGCCAGCAGTGCGCTAACAGGGGGCGCCTACAATGAGCAGTTCTTC. Amino acid sequence: CASSALTGGAYNEQFF.

This chain joins TRBV18 and TRBJ2-5; D is uncertain. Germline V gene sequence: CDR1 KGHSH, CDR2 LQKENI. The CDR3 has 15 residues. V lost 3 bases, J lost 1 base, and 12 bases lay in between. CDR3 amino acids: CASSPALKPQETQYF. CDR3 nucleotide sequence: TGTGCCAGCTCACCCGCCCTAAAGCCCCAAGAGACCCAGTACTTC.

CDR3 in DNA: TGCGCCAGCAGCCAAATCGACATAGTGCAATACAATGAGCAGTTCTTC. Protein: CASSQIDIVQYNEQFF. The chain is built from TRBV4-1 and TRBJ2-1; D ambiguous. V lost 2 bases and J 4 bases, leaving 15 bases between the germline ends. The CDR3 runs 16 residues. The germline V gene has CDR1 MGHRA and CDR2 YSYEKL.

The V call is TRBV2, the J call TRBJ2-1; TRBD1 agrees at 9 bases. In germline, CDR1 is SNHLY, CDR2 FYNNEI. V trimming: 6 bases; J trimming: 1 base; junction bases outside the gene matches: 1. The CDR3 is made up of 14 amino acids. Written as DNA, the CDR3 is TGTGCCAGCAGCGGGACAGGGTCCTACAATGAGCAGTTCTTC. Translating gives CASSGTGSYNEQFF.

The V call is TRBV21-1, the J call TRBJ1-1; the table's D call, TRBD1, was not checked against the DNA. TRBV21-1 constitutes a pseudogene. This CDR3 has 15 residues. CDR3 nucleotides: TGTGCCAGCAGCAAAGTCTTAGGGGGGAACACTGAAGCTTTCTTT. Protein sequence: CASSKVLGGNTEAFF.

The V call is TRBV6-5, the J call TRBJ2-5, with D possibly TRBD1 on 6 matching bases. Germline loops: CDR1 MNHEY, CDR2 SVGAGI. V was pared by 2 bases and J by 1 base, with 14 bases between. The CDR3 covers 16 residues. The CDR3 nucleotides are TGTGCCAGCAGTTACGGACAGACCCTCCTCCAAGAGACCCAGTACTTC. Its translation: CASSYGQTLLQETQYF.

The chain recombines TRBV9 with TRBJ1-2; D possibly corresponds to TRBD1 (6 bases). V was trimmed by 0 bases and J by 1 base, leaving 13 bases between them. CDR1 SGDLS and CDR2 YYNGEE come from the germline V gene. CDR3 size: 16 residues. CDR3 DNA: TGTGCCAGCAGCGTAGATGGTGGCAGGGGTAACTATGGCTACACCTTC. Its protein is CASSVDGGRGNYGYTF.

The V gene is TRBV27, the J gene TRBJ1-1; 7 bases line up with TRBD1. This CDR3 has 13 amino acids. V lost 3 bases, J lost 5 bases, and 3 bases stayed unmatched. Germline V CDR1 and CDR2: MNHEY, SMNVEV (reference sequence). CDR3 DNA: TGTGCCAGCAGTTTCGCCAGGGGGACTGAAGCTTTCTTT. Protein: CASSFARGTEAFF.

This clone has just a few counts. This sequence joins TRBV25-1 and TRBJ2-7, with D possibly TRBD1 on 6 matching bases. Germline assignment: CDR1 MGHDK and CDR2 SYGVNS. V dropped 3 bases and J dropped 0 bases, with 9 bases sitting between them. CDR3 length equals 14 residues. This chain's CDR3 is CASSEDSRSYEQYF. The CDR3 nucleotides read TGTGCCAGCAGTGAGGACAGCCGCTCCTACGAGCAGTACTTC.

This chain links TRBV13 with TRBJ2-1; TRBD2 aligns across 10 bases. The germline gives CDR1 PRHDT, CDR2 FYEKMQ (reference sequence). The trim removed 5 bases at V and 4 bases at J, leaving 5 bases unmatched. The CDR3 is made up of 15 amino acids. CDR3 in DNA: TGTGCCAGCAGCCTTAGCGGGGGGCGATACAATGAGCAGTTCTTC. Translating it yields CASSLSGGRYNEQFF.

The CDR3 coding sequence is TGCGCCAGCAGCCAAGTTATCACGATTAAGAGGGACTATGGCTACACCTTC. Protein product: CASSQVITIKRDYGYTF. This sequence joins TRBV4-1 and TRBJ1-2, with D hard to call. Germline V lookup: CDR1 MGHRA, CDR2 YSYEKL. The V end lost 1 base, the J end lost 3 bases, and 18 bases lay between the germline ends. The CDR3 spans 17 residues.

V gene TRBV4-1 combines with J gene TRBJ2-3; weak D call: TRBD1 (5 bases). V lost 1 base to trimming and J lost 1 base, with 12 bases between them. The length of the CDR3 is 16 residues. Germline CDR1 reads MGHRA; CDR2 reads YSYEKL. This chain's CDR3 is CASSQGWGLGTDTQYF. In DNA form, the CDR3 reads TGCGCCAGCAGCCAAGGGTGGGGCCTGGGCACAGATACGCAGTATTTT.

The V call is TRBV7-2, the J call TRBJ2-1; TRBD1 aligns across 8 bases. CDR1 and CDR2 from the germline V gene are SGHTA and FQGNSA. This CDR3 has 15 residues. J was trimmed by 4 bases and V by 5 bases; bases with no gene match: 7. CDR3 in amino acids: CASSIQRTGYNEQFF. Written as DNA, the CDR3 is TGTGCCAGCAGCATCCAAAGGACAGGGTACAATGAGCAGTTCTTC.

The chain has TRBV2 and TRBJ2-7; 11 nucleotides agree with TRBD2. The ends lost 2 bases at V and 4 bases at J; junction bases unmatched: 4. The germline CDR1 and CDR2 sequences are SNHLY and FYNNEI. The CDR3 spans 15 residues. CDR3 DNA: TGTGCCAGCAGTGAAATGCCTAGCGGGGGGTACGAGCAGTACTTC. Its protein product is CASSEMPSGGYEQYF.

The V gene is TRBV9, the J gene TRBJ2-5; 10 nucleotides agree with TRBD2. CDR3 length equals 15 residues. Germline loops: CDR1 SGDLS, CDR2 YYNGEE. Losses at the gene ends were 1 base for V and 5 bases for J; bases not matched to a gene: 5. CDR3 sequence: CASSVTSGAGETQYF. CDR3 sequence (DNA): TGTGCCAGCAGCGTAACTAGCGGGGCAGGGGAGACCCAGTACTTC.

The J gene is TRBJ2-7, the V gene TRBV9; 7 nucleotides agree with TRBD1. V dropped 4 bases and J dropped 5; count of bases not matched to a gene: 12. The length of the CDR3 is 15 residues. Germline V gene sequence: CDR1 SGDLS, CDR2 YYNGEE. The CDR3 loop is CASSPTPGGTHEQYF. As DNA, the CDR3 is TGTGCCAGCAGCCCCACCCCAGGGGGTACCCACGAGCAGTACTTC.

This clone has just a few counts. The chain joins TRBV27 to TRBJ2-3; 12 bases fit TRBD2. The CDR3 is 16 residues long. Per the germline V gene, CDR1 is MNHEY and CDR2 is SMNVEV (reference sequence). With V trimmed by 4 bases and J by 2 bases, 4 bases remained unmatched. CDR3 region: CASSWLAGGLTDTQYF. DNA for the CDR3: TGTGCCAGCAGTTGGCTAGCGGGGGGGCTCACAGATACGCAGTATTTT.

The chain employs TRBV19 and TRBJ2-1, with TRBD2 identical over 9 bases. With 1 base clipped from V and 4 bases from J, the junction kept 5 bases outside the gene matches. The CDR3 runs 16 residues. Per germline, CDR1 LNHDA and CDR2 SQIVND (reference sequence). CDR3: CASSIVSSGGYNEQFF. Written as DNA, the CDR3 is TGTGCCAGTAGTATAGTGTCCAGCGGGGGGTACAATGAGCAGTTCTTC.

The rearrangement uses TRBV19 and TRBJ1-5; tentative D call: TRBD1 (5 bases). The CDR3 totals 13 residues. With 7 bases removed from V and 5 bases from J, the gap between germline ends came to 12 bases. The V gene's germline CDR1 is LNHDA and CDR2 SQIVND (reference sequence). CDR3 region: CASNKGRDQPQHF. The DNA for the CDR3 is TGTGCCAGTAATAAGGGGAGGGATCAGCCCCAGCATTTT.

V gene TRBV4-2 combines with J gene TRBJ1-2; tentative D call: TRBD1 (6 bases). The CDR3 is 15 amino acids. The V end lost 4 bases, the J end lost 4 bases, and 16 bases lay between the germline ends. The germline CDR1 and CDR2 sequences are LGHNA and YNFKEQ. This chain's CDR3 is CASSPEGGGGYGYTF. CDR3 sequence (DNA): TGTGCCAGCAGCCCCGAAGGGGGGGGCGGCTATGGCTACACCTTC.

This chain uses TRBV27 with TRBJ1-2; 9 nucleotides line up with TRBD1. Germline V lookup: CDR1 MNHEY, CDR2 SMNVEV (reference sequence). The CDR3 has 15 amino acids. The V gene end was trimmed by 1 base and the J gene end by 6 bases; junction bases not matched to a gene: 6. The CDR3 region is CASSLFYGQGNGYTF. DNA of the CDR3: TGTGCCAGCAGTTTATTTTATGGACAGGGGAATGGCTACACCTTC.

The CDR3: CASSYSPLSGGEQFF. The CDR3, as DNA: TGTGCCAGCAGTTACTCCCCACTCTCGGGGGGTGAGCAGTTCTTC. The V call is TRBV6-5, the J call TRBJ2-1, with 7 positions matching TRBD2. The trim removed 0 bases at V and 9 bases at J, leaving 8 bases unmatched. This CDR3 comprises 15 residues. Germline V gives CDR1 MNHEY, CDR2 SVGAGI.

V usage is TRBV19 and J usage is TRBJ2-3; 11 nucleotides align to TRBD2. The CDR3 is made up of 17 amino acids. Germline V gene lookup returns CDR1 LNHDA and CDR2 SQIVND (reference sequence). V lost 5 bases to trimming and J lost 2 bases; unmatched junction nucleotides: 9. The CDR3, as DNA: TGTGCCAGTAGTTGGTGGCTAGCGGGGGGATCCACAGATACGCAGTATTTT. This encodes CASSWWLAGGSTDTQYF.

V gene TRBV11-2 combines with J gene TRBJ1-5; D gene unclear. The CDR3 loop spans 14 amino acids. CDR1 and CDR2 (germline): SGHAT, FQNNGV. V was pared by 3 bases and J by 4 bases, with 10 bases between. The CDR3, as DNA: TGTGCCAGCAGCTTCGGAGGGCCAAATCAGCCCCAGCATTTT. Its protein is CASSFGGPNQPQHF.